This passage covers 26 T cell receptor beta chains from one sample sequenced in a study of technical replicates of blood from a few donors. This table comes from immunoSEQ multiplex PCR, and its TCRdb copy is limited to in-frame clones, with some not included. The sample lists about 13,000 clones, about 85% occurring once. The source material was PBMCs. The receptors were sampled from a human donor in good health.

This chain uses TRBV6-5 with TRBJ2-3; TRBD1 matches 9 bases. Germline V CDR1 and CDR2: MNHEY, SVGAGI. The CDR3 runs to 15 residues. After removal of 8 bases from V and 2 bases from J, the junction contained 8 bases not matched to a gene. CDR3 DNA: TGTGCCAGCCGCCTGGGACAGGGTGACACAGATACGCAGTATTTT. Amino acids: CASRLGQGDTDTQYF.

The chain recombines TRBV2 with TRBJ2-7, with no clear D. V lost 5 bases to trimming and J lost 2 bases, with 7 bases between them. CDR3 length: 12 amino acids. Germline values: CDR1 SNHLY, CDR2 FYNNEI. The CDR3 loop reads CASSNAAYEQYF. CDR3 sequence (DNA): TGTGCCAGCAGTAACGCGGCCTACGAGCAGTACTTC. Based on the CDR3 plus reference TRBV2 and TRBJ2-7, the full variable domain is EPEVTQTPSHQVTQMGQEVILRCVPISNHLYFYWYRQILGQKVEFLVSFYNNEISEKSEIFDDQFSVERPDGSNFTLKIRSTKLEDSAMYFCASSNAAYEQYFGPGTRLTVT.

The chain uses TRBV5-1 and TRBJ1-1, with unresolved D. Germline loops: CDR1 SGHRS, CDR2 YFSETQ. V was clipped by 2 bases and J by 3 bases, with 14 bases between them. The CDR3 totals 15 residues. The CDR3 DNA sequence: TGCGCCAGCAGCTTACAGCCCAGGAGGGACACTGAAGCTTTCTTT. Protein: CASSLQPRRDTEAFF.

By share, this clone counts as medium-sized. The rearrangement joins TRBV6-4 to TRBJ2-2; D is possibly TRBD2 (7 bases). V was shortened by 8 bases and J by 3 bases, with 13 bases between the two germline ends. Per germline, CDR1 MRHNA and CDR2 SNTAGT. CDR3 length: 14 residues. In DNA form, the CDR3 reads TGTGCCAGCCGCGAGGGGGGGGACACCGGGGAGCTGTTTTTT. This sequence encodes CASREGGDTGELFF.

The rearrangement joins TRBV21-1 to TRBJ1-5; TRBD1, as called in the table, went unchecked against the DNA. TRBV21-1 is a known pseudogene. The CDR3 is 16 residues long. The CDR3 nucleotides read TGTGCCAGCAGCCCAGTCCTAGGACAGGGTCGTCAGCCCCAGCATTTT. It translates to CASSPVLGQGRQPQHF.

The J gene is TRBJ1-5, the V gene TRBV9; 7 nucleotides align to TRBD1. The CDR3 sequence is 15 residues long. CDR1 and CDR2 from the germline V gene are SGDLS and YYNGEE. V lost 4 bases and J lost 2; bases outside the gene matches: 6. The CDR3, as DNA: TGTGCCAGCAGCCAGGGGGATGTTGGCAATCAGCCCCAGCATTTT. The encoded protein is CASSQGDVGNQPQHF.

The chain employs TRBV28 and TRBJ2-1, with a weak D call TRBD2 (5 bases). V lost 3 bases and J 9 bases, leaving 6 bases between the germline ends. This CDR3 has 11 amino acids. Germline CDR1 MDHEN, CDR2 SYDVKM. The CDR3 region is CASSFRGEQFF. The DNA of the CDR3 is TGTGCCAGCAGTTTTCGGGGTGAGCAGTTCTTC.

The chain recombines TRBV28 with TRBJ2-5; possible D gene TRBD2, 5 bases. Looked up from germline, CDR1 is MDHEN and CDR2 is SYDVKM. Trimming shortened V by 5 bases and J by 5 bases, and 18 bases separated the two germline ends. This CDR3 region has 15 residues. The CDR3 nucleotides are TGTGCCAGCAGTAACTCCCGGAGGATGAGGGAGACCCAGTACTTC. Protein product: CASSNSRRMRETQYF.

The rearrangement uses TRBV9 and TRBJ1-4; 8 bases map to TRBD1. CDR1 SGDLS and CDR2 YYNGEE come from the germline V gene. There are 18 residues in the CDR3. The ends lost 3 bases at V and 0 bases at J; junction bases unmatched: 10. CDR3 in amino acids: CASSDRPDRDATNEKLFF. The CDR3 nucleotides read TGTGCCAGCAGCGACCGCCCGGACAGGGATGCAACTAATGAAAAACTGTTTTTT.

The chain recombines TRBV7-9 with TRBJ2-1; TRBD2 matches 12 bases. V lost 4 bases to trimming and J lost 8 bases; unmatched junction nucleotides: 9. Germline V lookup: CDR1 SEHNR, CDR2 FQNEAQ (reference sequence). This CDR3 has 16 residues. As DNA, the CDR3 is TGTGCCAGCAGCTCCATGACTAGCGGGAGTCCCTATGAGCAGTTCTTC. Translating it yields CASSSMTSGSPYEQFF.

This sequence joins TRBV4-1 and TRBJ2-1; D not resolved. Germline loops: CDR1 MGHRA, CDR2 YSYEKL. This CDR3 contains 13 residues. V lost 3 bases and J 4 bases, leaving 7 bases between the germline ends. The CDR3 spells CASSQSPYNEQFF. As DNA, the CDR3 is TGCGCCAGCAGCCAGAGCCCTTACAATGAGCAGTTCTTC.

The genes are TRBV19 and TRBJ2-2; D ambiguous. This CDR3 comprises 13 residues. V was cut by 1 base and J by 6 bases, with 6 bases left in between. Germline assignment: CDR1 LNHDA and CDR2 SQIVND (reference sequence). CDR3 DNA: TGTGCCAGTAGTATAGTTCATGCCGGGGAGCTGTTTTTT. It encodes CASSIVHAGELFF.

The chain employs TRBV18 and TRBJ2-7, with 8 bases lining up with TRBD2. Germline V gives CDR1 KGHSH, CDR2 LQKENI. CDR3 size: 15 residues. Trimming cost V 3 bases and J 3 bases; bases outside gene matches: 7. The CDR3 DNA reads as TGTGCCAGCTCACCTCTGAGCGGGAGTGGCTACGAGCAGTACTTC. The encoded protein is CASSPLSGSGYEQYF.

The V gene is TRBV9, the J gene TRBJ2-1, with 12 bases identical to TRBD2. The junction had 7 bases not matched to a gene; V was cut back by 3 bases and J by 9 bases. CDR3 length: 15 amino acids. Germline assignment: CDR1 SGDLS and CDR2 YYNGEE. The DNA of the CDR3 is TGTGCCAGCAGCGCGACTAGCGGGAGTAGAGGTGAGCAGTTCTTC. Translation: CASSATSGSRGEQFF.

CDR3 sequence: CASTETRSTQYF. DNA of the CDR3: TGTGCCAGCACCGAGACTAGAAGCACCCAGTACTTC. This rearrangement joins TRBV2 to TRBJ2-5; D is possibly TRBD2 (6 bases). Trimming took off 7 bases at V and 8 bases at J, with 14 bases between the two ends. This CDR3 spans 12 amino acids. Germline CDR1 is SNHLY and CDR2 is FYNNEI.

This chain uses TRBV6-6 with TRBJ2-5; D possibly corresponds to TRBD1 (6 bases). The length of the CDR3 is 15 residues. CDR1 and CDR2 from the germline V gene are MNHNY and SVGAGI (reference sequence). Trimming shortened V by 7 bases and J by 0 bases, and 15 bases separated the two germline ends. The CDR3 here is CASTLSGVNQETQYF. For the CDR3, the DNA is TGTGCCAGCACCCTATCAGGGGTGAACCAAGAGACCCAGTACTTC.

This clone was counted a single time. The chain employs TRBV2 and TRBJ1-2; 12 bases line up with TRBD1. Germline V CDR1 and CDR2: SNHLY, FYNNEI. The CDR3 is made up of 14 amino acids. The junction had 3 bases not matched to a gene; V was cut back by 6 bases and J by 4 bases. In nucleotides, the CDR3 is TGTGCCAGCAGGGGGACAGGGGGCGGCTATGGCTACACCTTC. Protein: CASRGTGGGYGYTF.

The chain has TRBV18 and TRBJ2-1, with 8 positions matching TRBD1. V trimming: 4 bases; J trimming: 6 bases; junction bases outside the gene matches: 8. Germline assignment: CDR1 KGHSH and CDR2 LQKENI. The CDR3 covers 15 residues. The CDR3 sequence: CASSLGTGPTNEQFF. The CDR3 region has the DNA TGTGCCAGCTCACTCGGGACAGGTCCCACCAATGAGCAGTTCTTC.

V usage is TRBV30 and J usage is TRBJ2-2; TRBD2 is a possible D gene (6 bases). This CDR3 region has 14 residues. Trimming took off 3 bases at V and 2 bases at J, with 10 bases between the two ends. In germline, CDR1 is GTSNPN, CDR2 SVGIG (reference sequence). Here the CDR3 reads CAWSSGLNTGELFF. CDR3 nucleotides: TGTGCCTGGAGCAGCGGGTTAAACACCGGGGAGCTGTTTTTT.

The chain joins TRBV19 to TRBJ2-1, with D perhaps TRBD2 (6 bases). Per germline, CDR1 LNHDA and CDR2 SQIVND (reference sequence). The CDR3 has 14 amino acids. Trimming cost V 3 bases and J 5 bases, with 11 bases left between them. The CDR3 sequence: CASSIRAGDNEQFF. CDR3 in DNA: TGTGCCAGTAGTATCAGAGCGGGCGACAATGAGCAGTTCTTC.

This chain joins TRBV2 and TRBJ1-1; D call uncertain. Trimming shortened V by 6 bases and J by 2 bases, and 19 bases separated the two germline ends. There are 16 residues in the CDR3. Germline CDR1 and CDR2: SNHLY and FYNNEI. In nucleotides, the CDR3 is TGTGCCAGCAGGCCCACGGCGAGAGCGTTAAACACTGAAGCTTTCTTT. It is translated as CASRPTARALNTEAFF. Supplemented by reference TRBV2 and TRBJ1-1, the full variable domain reads EPEVTQTPSHQVTQMGQEVILRCVPISNHLYFYWYRQILGQKVEFLVSFYNNEISEKSEIFDDQFSVERPDGSNFTLKIRSTKLEDSAMYFCASRPTARALNTEAFFGQGTRLTVV.

The sample holds a few counts of this clone. V is TRBV6-4 and J is TRBJ2-1, with 8 bases aligning to TRBD2. Germline values: CDR1 MRHNA, CDR2 SNTAGT. The CDR3 is made up of 15 amino acids. With V trimmed by 0 bases and J by 2 bases, 0 bases remained unmatched. This CDR3 reads CASSDSSGTYNEQFF. As DNA, the CDR3 is TGTGCCAGCAGTGACTCTAGCGGGACCTACAATGAGCAGTTCTTC.

This clone has only a few counts. J is TRBJ1-1 and V is TRBV27; D possibly corresponds to TRBD1 (5 bases). V lost 2 bases and J lost 4, with 8 bases in between. Germline CDR1 is MNHEY and CDR2 is SMNVEV (reference sequence). The CDR3 has 13 amino acids. This CDR3 reads CASSLRGGTEAFF. DNA of the CDR3: TGTGCCAGCAGTTTACGGGGGGGCACTGAAGCTTTCTTT.

This sequence joins TRBV5-3 and TRBJ2-3; D is possibly TRBD1 (6 bases). TRBV5-3 falls under the ORF class, with uncertain function. The CDR3 loop spans 19 amino acids. V gave up 4 bases and J gave up 1 base, with 25 bases separating them. CDR3 residues: CARSPERWWGPGGTDTQYF. As DNA, the CDR3 is TGTGCCAGAAGCCCCGAGCGGTGGTGGGGGCCCGGGGGCACAGATACGCAGTATTTT.

This chain uses TRBV9 with TRBJ2-1; TRBD2 matches at 11 bases. Germline lookup yields CDR1 SGDLS and CDR2 YYNGEE. Trimming at V came to 0 bases and at J to 9 bases, leaving 11 bases not matched to a gene. The CDR3 has 17 amino acids. The CDR3, as DNA: TGTGCCAGCAGCGTAGTTCCCACTAGCGGGAGTAGCGGTGAGCAGTTCTTC. Residues: CASSVVPTSGSSGEQFF.

The rearrangement joins TRBV6-1 to TRBJ2-4; D uncertain. The CDR3 contains 14 residues. Per germline, CDR1 MNHNS and CDR2 SASEGT. The V and J ends lost 1 base and 9 bases respectively, with 13 bases between them. CDR3 amino acids: CASSEGNAAVIQYF. The CDR3 DNA is TGTGCCAGCAGTGAAGGGAACGCGGCGGTCATTCAGTACTTC.